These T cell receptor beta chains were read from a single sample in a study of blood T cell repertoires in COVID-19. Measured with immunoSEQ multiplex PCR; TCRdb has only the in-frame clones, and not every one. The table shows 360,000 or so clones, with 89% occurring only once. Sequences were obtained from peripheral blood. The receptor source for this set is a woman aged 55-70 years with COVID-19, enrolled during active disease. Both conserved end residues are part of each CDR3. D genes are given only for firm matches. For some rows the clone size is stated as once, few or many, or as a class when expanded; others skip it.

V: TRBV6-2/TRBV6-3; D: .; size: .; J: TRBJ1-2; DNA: TGTGCCAGCAGTAACCAGGGTCGGGATGGCTACACCTTC; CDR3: CASSNQGRDGYTF
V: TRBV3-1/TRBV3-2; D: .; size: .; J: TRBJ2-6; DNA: TGTGCCAGCAGCCACGGGGTGAGGGTATACGGGGCCAACGTCCTGACTTTC; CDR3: CASSHGVRVYGANVLTF
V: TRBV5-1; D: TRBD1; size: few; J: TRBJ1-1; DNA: TGCGCCAGCAGCTTCGTGACAGGGGTCGGCGAAGCTTTCTTT; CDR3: CASSFVTGVGEAFF
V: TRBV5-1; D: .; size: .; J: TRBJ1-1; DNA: TGCGCCAGCAGCTCCTCGGTCGGGATCACTGAAGCTTTCTTT; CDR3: CASSSSVGITEAFF
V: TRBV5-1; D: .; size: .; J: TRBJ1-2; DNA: TGCGCCAGCAGCTCGGGACTAGGTGGCTACACCTTC; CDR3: CASSSGLGGYTF
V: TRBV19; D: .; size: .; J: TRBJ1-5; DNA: TGTGCCAGCCGGGGGAATTGGGATCAGCCCCAGCATTTT; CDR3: CASRGNWDQPQHF
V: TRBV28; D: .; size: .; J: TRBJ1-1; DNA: TGTGCCAGCAGTTACCGGTTCGGGGTCACTGAAGCTTTCTTT; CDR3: CASSYRFGVTEAFF
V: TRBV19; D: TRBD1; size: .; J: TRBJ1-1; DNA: TGTGCCAGTAGTTCCGAGGGCAGGGGGGCGGCGGTGTCGGTCACTGAAGCTTTCTTT; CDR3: CASSSEGRGAAVSVTEAFF
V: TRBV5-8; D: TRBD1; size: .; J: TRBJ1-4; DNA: TGTGCCAGCAGCTTGGATCGGACAGGGGGCCCTGAAAAACTGTTTTTT; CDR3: CASSLDRTGGPEKLFF
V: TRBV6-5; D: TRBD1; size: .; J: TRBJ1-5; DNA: TGTGCCGCGCGCTGGACAGGGAGCAATCAGCCCCAGCATTTT; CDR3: CAARWTGSNQPQHF
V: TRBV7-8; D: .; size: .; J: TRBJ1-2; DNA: TGTGCCAGCAGCCCTTACAGGGTAGACGGCTACACCTTC; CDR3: CASSPYRVDGYTF
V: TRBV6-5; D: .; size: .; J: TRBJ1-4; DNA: TGTGCCAGTTCAGGGTCTACTAATGAAAAACTGTTTTTT; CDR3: CASSGSTNEKLFF
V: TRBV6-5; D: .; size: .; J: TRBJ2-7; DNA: TGTGCCAGCAGTTCCTTGATTCGGGACAAAACCTACGAGCAGTACTTC; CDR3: CASSSLIRDKTYEQYF
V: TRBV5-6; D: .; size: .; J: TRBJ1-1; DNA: TGTGCCAGCAGCAAAACAGAGAATATGAACACTGAAGCTTTCTTT; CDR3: CASSKTENMNTEAFF
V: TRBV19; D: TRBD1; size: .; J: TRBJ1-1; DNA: TGTGCCAGTAGTCTCGGACAGGTTACTGAAGCTTTCTTT; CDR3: CASSLGQVTEAFF
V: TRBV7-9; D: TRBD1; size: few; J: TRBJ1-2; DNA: TGTGCCAGCAGCTTAGAATCCGGGACAGGCTTTGGCTACACCTTC; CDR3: CASSLESGTGFGYTF
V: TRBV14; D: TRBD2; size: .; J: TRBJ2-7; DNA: TGTGCCAGCAGCCAAACCGGGGGGGTTAATTACGAGCAGTACTTC; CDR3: CASSQTGGVNYEQYF
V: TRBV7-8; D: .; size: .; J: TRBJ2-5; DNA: TGTGCCAGCAGCCTATGGGGGGAAGAGACCCAGTACTTC; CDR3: CASSLWGEETQYF
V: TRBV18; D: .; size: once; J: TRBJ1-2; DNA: TGTGCCAGCTCACCACCGGGGGCGCCTGTTGGCTACACCTTC; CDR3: CASSPPGAPVGYTF